The rows below give T cell receptor beta chains drawn from one sample of a study of shared clonotypes between healthy human individuals. Sequencing was performed with immunoSEQ multiplex PCR; in TCRdb, only in-frame clones are kept and a portion is missing. The repertoire holds over 400,000 clones, with about 96% as singletons. Sequenced material: naive CD4+ T cells sorted from blood. Every receptor here comes from a woman aged 25-40 years in good health. Both conserved end residues are part of each CDR3. Fields, in order: J gene, V gene, D gene, clone size, CDR3 protein, CDR3 DNA. A D gene is named only where the DNA matches it firmly. Part of the rows lack a size; the others show once, few, many or a class for expanded clones.

TRBJ1-2	TRBV18	.	.	CASSERGAGYTF	TGTGCCAGCTCAGAAAGGGGGGCTGGCTACACCTTC
TRBJ1-3	TRBV5-8	.	.	CASSLGGTAGNTIYF	TGTGCCAGCAGCTTGGGAGGGACTGCTGGAAACACCATATATTTT
TRBJ2-5	TRBV5-1	.	.	CASSGGTALGETQYF	TGCGCCAGCAGCGGCGGGACCGCCCTGGGGGAGACCCAGTACTTC
TRBJ2-1	TRBV5-1	TRBD2	.	CASRRVLAGTISYNEQFF	TGCGCCAGCAGAAGGGTCCTAGCGGGAACTATCTCCTACAATGAGCAGTTCTTC
TRBJ1-1	TRBV5-4	.	few	CASSPRGLNTEAFF	TGTGCCAGCAGCCCCCGGGGCCTCAACACTGAAGCTTTCTTT
TRBJ1-5	TRBV19	.	.	CASSIGGSNQPQHF	TGTGCCAGTAGTATAGGGGGTAGCAATCAGCCCCAGCATTTT
TRBJ1-1	TRBV15	.	.	CATSRKRGVNTEAFF	TGTGCCACCAGCAGGAAAAGGGGCGTGAACACTGAAGCTTTCTTT
TRBJ1-6	TRBV10-3	TRBD1	.	CATGQGRDNSPLHF	TGTGCCACTGGACAGGGGAGAGATAATTCACCCCTCCACTTT
TRBJ2-1	TRBV9	.	.	CASSAAIGGTEPYNEQFF	TGTGCCAGCAGCGCCGCTATCGGTGGGACGGAACCCTACAATGAGCAGTTCTTC
TRBJ1-1	TRBV28	.	.	CASSPFLVRRRAEAFF	TGTGCCAGCAGTCCATTCCTGGTCAGGAGGCGGGCTGAAGCTTTCTTT
TRBJ2-7	TRBV10-3	.	.	CAISQMDDQEQYF	TGTGCCATCAGCCAAATGGACGACCAAGAGCAGTACTTC
TRBJ2-3	TRBV28	.	.	CASRTATDTQYF	TGTGCCAGCAGGACAGCCACAGATACGCAGTATTTT
TRBJ2-1	TRBV4-1	TRBD2	.	CASSQTLAGGVYNEQFF	TGCGCCAGCAGCCAAACCTTAGCGGGAGGCGTCTACAATGAGCAGTTCTTC
TRBJ2-2	TRBV6-6	.	once	CAGRASRDTGELFF	TGTGCCGGTAGAGCGAGCCGGGACACCGGGGAGCTGTTTTTT
TRBJ2-7	TRBV6-1	.	.	CASSVPTGAGYYEQYF	TGTGCCAGCAGTGTGCCTACCGGGGCCGGCTACTACGAGCAGTACTTC
TRBJ2-2	TRBV4-2	.	.	CASSQVLGDLGELFF	TGTGCCAGCAGCCAAGTGTTAGGAGATCTCGGGGAGCTGTTTTTT
TRBJ2-7	TRBV5-1	.	.	CASSSYQGGYEQYF	TGCGCCAGCAGCAGTTACCAGGGTGGATACGAGCAGTACTTC
TRBJ2-2	TRBV11-1	.	.	CASSLGTTNTGELFF	TGTGCCAGCAGCTTAGGGACAACGAACACCGGGGAGCTGTTTTTT
TRBJ1-1	TRBV7-8	TRBD1	.	CASSLFSGQTNTEAFF	TGTGCCAGCAGCTTATTTTCGGGACAGACGAACACTGAAGCTTTCTTT
TRBJ2-7	TRBV27	.	.	CASSLSGTGTYEQYF	TGTGCCAGCAGTTTATCGGGGACGGGTACCTACGAGCAGTACTTC
TRBJ2-3	TRBV6-4	.	.	CASSEGTAVGTDTQYF	TGTGCCAGCAGTGAGGGAACTGCTGTCGGCACAGATACGCAGTATTTT
TRBJ2-7	TRBV10-3	.	.	CAIAGPGNSYEQYF	TGTGCCATAGCGGGCCCCGGGAACTCCTACGAGCAGTACTTC
TRBJ2-5	TRBV4-1	TRBD1	.	CASSRRGQGDTSEQYF	TGCGCCAGCAGCCGCAGAGGACAGGGGGATACCTCGGAGCAGTACTTC
TRBJ2-7	TRBV10-3	TRBD1	.	CAISAGTGNYEQYF	TGTGCCATCAGTGCCGGGACAGGGAACTACGAGCAGTACTTC
TRBJ1-6	TRBV5-4	.	.	CASSPGTSYNSPLHF	TGTGCCAGCAGCCCAGGGACCTCCTATAATTCACCCCTCCACTTT
TRBJ1-1	TRBV30	.	.	CASSLGADTEAFF	TGTGCCTCGTCCCTTGGGGCCGACACTGAAGCTTTCTTT
TRBJ2-7	TRBV5-6	TRBD1	.	CASSLLGDRDLDEQYF	TGTGCCAGCAGCTTGTTGGGGGACAGGGACCTCGACGAGCAGTACTTC
TRBJ2-3	TRBV9	TRBD2	once	CASSPTGGFGTDTQYF	TGTGCCAGCAGCCCCACGGGGGGGTTTGGTACAGATACGCAGTATTTT
TRBJ2-7	TRBV28	.	.	CASSAWTAAGSYEQYF	TGTGCCAGCAGTGCATGGACAGCCGCCGGGTCCTACGAGCAGTACTTC
TRBJ2-7	TRBV27	TRBD2	.	CASILSPWEGWYEQYF	TGTGCCAGCATCCTTTCGCCCTGGGAGGGGTGGTACGAGCAGTACTTC
TRBJ1-4	TRBV19	.	.	CASTQANEKLFF	TGTGCCAGTACTCAGGCTAATGAAAAACTGTTTTTT
TRBJ2-1	TRBV18	TRBD2	once	CASSPGLAGGPNEQFF	TGTGCCAGCTCACCAGGACTAGCGGGAGGGCCCAATGAGCAGTTCTTC
TRBJ1-2	TRBV5-1	TRBD1	.	CASSLTGGRSYGYTF	TGCGCCAGCAGCCTGACAGGGGGCAGGAGCTATGGCTACACCTTC
TRBJ2-3	TRBV27	TRBD1	.	CASSSTGGRTDTQYF	TGTGCCAGCAGTTCTACAGGGGGCCGGACAGATACGCAGTATTTT
TRBJ2-7	TRBV19	TRBD2	few	CASSAGTSGKSEQYF	TGTGCCAGTAGTGCCGGGACTAGCGGGAAGAGTGAGCAGTACTTC
TRBJ1-2	TRBV2	TRBD1	.	CASSDQGAPGGYTF	TGTGCCAGCAGTGACCAGGGGGCCCCGGGGGGCTACACCTTC
TRBJ2-1	TRBV11-3	TRBD2	.	CASSLIAGGPIYEQFF	TGTGCCAGCAGCTTAATAGCGGGAGGGCCTATATATGAGCAGTTCTTC
TRBJ2-7	TRBV28	.	.	CASSLALLTGRLSYEQYF	TGTGCCAGCAGTTTAGCCCTCCTAACGGGACGACTCTCCTACGAGCAGTACTTC
TRBJ2-1	TRBV7-9	TRBD2	.	CASSFRREDSYNEQFF	TGTGCCAGCAGCTTCAGGCGGGAGGACTCCTACAATGAGCAGTTCTTC
TRBJ2-7	TRBV28	TRBD2	.	CASRTLTSGYDEQYF	TGTGCCAGCAGGACGCTGACTAGCGGGTACGACGAGCAGTACTTC
TRBJ2-5	TRBV7-2	.	.	CASSSQGVETQYF	TGTGCCAGCAGCTCGCAGGGTGTAGAGACCCAGTACTTC
TRBJ2-3	TRBV28	TRBD2	.	CASSWAGGHGDTQYF	TGTGCCAGCAGTTGGGCGGGGGGCCACGGGGATACGCAGTATTTT
TRBJ1-2	TRBV5-6	.	.	CASTVRDGIYYGYTF	TGTGCCAGCACCGTCCGGGACGGAATTTACTATGGCTACACCTTC
TRBJ2-2	TRBV4-1	TRBD2	.	CASRALAGARELFF	TGCGCCAGCAGAGCACTAGCGGGAGCTCGGGAGCTGTTTTTT
TRBJ2-3	TRBV5-1	TRBD2	.	CASSLTLAKTDTQYF	TGCGCCAGCAGCTTGACACTAGCGAAGACAGATACGCAGTATTTT
TRBJ2-3	TRBV5-6	TRBD2	.	CASSFTGLAGSFLADTQYF	TGTGCCAGCAGCTTCACGGGACTAGCGGGGAGCTTTTTGGCAGATACGCAGTATTTT
TRBJ2-6	TRBV28	.	.	CASSHRVSGANVLTF	TGTGCCAGCAGTCACAGGGTCTCTGGGGCCAACGTCCTGACTTTC
TRBJ2-1	TRBV2	TRBD2	.	CASSEARTSGEQFF	TGTGCCAGCAGTGAAGCGAGGACTAGCGGAGAGCAGTTCTTC
TRBJ1-4	TRBV15	.	.	CATSRMQGPNEKLFF	TGTGCCACCAGCAGAATGCAGGGCCCTAATGAAAAACTGTTTTTT
TRBJ1-2	TRBV6-5	.	.	CASRSTGRGSGTF	TGTGCCAGCAGATCGACGGGACGGGGCTCCGGCACCTTC
TRBJ1-1	TRBV19	.	few	CASRSLDLNTEAFF	TGTGCCAGTAGATCACTAGACCTGAACACTGAAGCTTTCTTT
TRBJ1-2	TRBV5-1	.	.	CASRSDSLNYGYTF	TGCGCCAGCAGGTCGGACAGCCTAAACTATGGCTACACCTTC
TRBJ1-2	TRBV2	.	few	CASRTGMYYGYTF	TGTGCCAGCAGAACAGGGATGTACTATGGCTACACCTTC
TRBJ2-2	TRBV23-1	TRBD2	.	CASSQPQAGGRVTGELFF	TGCGCCAGCAGTCAACCACAGGCGGGAGGGCGAGTCACCGGGGAGCTGTTTTTT